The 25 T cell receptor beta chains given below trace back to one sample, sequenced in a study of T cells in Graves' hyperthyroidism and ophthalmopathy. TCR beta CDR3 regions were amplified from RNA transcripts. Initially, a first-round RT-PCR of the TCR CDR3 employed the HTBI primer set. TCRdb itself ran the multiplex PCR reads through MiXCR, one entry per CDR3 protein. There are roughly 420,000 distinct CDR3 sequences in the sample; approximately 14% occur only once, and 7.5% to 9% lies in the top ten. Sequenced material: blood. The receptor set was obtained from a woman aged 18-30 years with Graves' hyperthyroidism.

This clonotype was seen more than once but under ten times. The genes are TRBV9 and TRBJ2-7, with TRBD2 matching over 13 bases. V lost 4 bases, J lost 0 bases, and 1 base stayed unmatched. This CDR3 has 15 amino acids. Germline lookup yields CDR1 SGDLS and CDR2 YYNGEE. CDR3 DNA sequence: TGTGCCAGCAGCCGACTAGCGGGGGGCTCCTACGAGCAGTACTTC. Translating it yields CASSRLAGGSYEQYF.

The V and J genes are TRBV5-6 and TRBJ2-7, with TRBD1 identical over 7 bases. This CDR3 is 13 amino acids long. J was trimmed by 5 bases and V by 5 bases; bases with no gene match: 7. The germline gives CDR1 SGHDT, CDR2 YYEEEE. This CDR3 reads CASSRGGYDEQYF. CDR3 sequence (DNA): TGTGCCAGCAGTCGAGGGGGCTACGACGAGCAGTACTTC.

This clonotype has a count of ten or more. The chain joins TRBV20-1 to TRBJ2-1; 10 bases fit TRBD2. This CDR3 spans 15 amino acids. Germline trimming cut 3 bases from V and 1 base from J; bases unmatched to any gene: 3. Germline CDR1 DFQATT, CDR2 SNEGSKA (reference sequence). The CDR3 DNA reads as TGCAGTGCTAGCCTAGCGGGGGATTCCTACAATGAGCAGTTCTTC. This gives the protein CSASLAGDSYNEQFF.

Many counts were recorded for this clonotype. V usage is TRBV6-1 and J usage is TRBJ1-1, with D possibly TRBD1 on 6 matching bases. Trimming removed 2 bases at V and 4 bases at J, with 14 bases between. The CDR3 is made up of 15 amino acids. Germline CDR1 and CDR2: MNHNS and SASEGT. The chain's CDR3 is CASSELTGFGTEAFF. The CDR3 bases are TGTGCCAGCAGTGAACTTACAGGGTTTGGCACTGAAGCTTTCTTT.

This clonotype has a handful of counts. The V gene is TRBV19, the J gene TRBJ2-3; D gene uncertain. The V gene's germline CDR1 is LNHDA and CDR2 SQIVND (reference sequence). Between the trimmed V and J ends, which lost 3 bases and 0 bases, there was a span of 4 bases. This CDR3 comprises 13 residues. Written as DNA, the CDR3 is TGTGCCAGTAGTATGGCTAGCACAGATACGCAGTATTTT. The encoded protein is CASSMASTDTQYF.

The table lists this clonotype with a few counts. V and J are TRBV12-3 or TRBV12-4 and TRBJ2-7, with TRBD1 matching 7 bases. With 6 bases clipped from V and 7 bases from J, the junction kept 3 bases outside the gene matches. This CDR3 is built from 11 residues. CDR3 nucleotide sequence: TGTGCCAGCAGGGGGACAGTGGAGCAGTACTTC. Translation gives CASRGTVEQYF.

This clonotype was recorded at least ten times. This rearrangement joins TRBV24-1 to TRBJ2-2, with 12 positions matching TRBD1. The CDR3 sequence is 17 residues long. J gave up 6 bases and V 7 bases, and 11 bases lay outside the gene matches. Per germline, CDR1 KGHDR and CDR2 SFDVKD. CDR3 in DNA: TGTGCCACCAGACCGGGACAGGGGGCGACTCGGGCCGGGGAGCTGTTTTTT. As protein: CATRPGQGATRAGELFF.

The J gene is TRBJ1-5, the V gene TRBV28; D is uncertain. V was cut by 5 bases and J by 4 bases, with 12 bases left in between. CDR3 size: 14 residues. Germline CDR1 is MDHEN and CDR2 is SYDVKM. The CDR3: CASSPRWGNQPQHF. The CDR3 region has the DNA TGTGCCAGCAGTCCCCGGTGGGGAAATCAGCCCCAGCATTTT.

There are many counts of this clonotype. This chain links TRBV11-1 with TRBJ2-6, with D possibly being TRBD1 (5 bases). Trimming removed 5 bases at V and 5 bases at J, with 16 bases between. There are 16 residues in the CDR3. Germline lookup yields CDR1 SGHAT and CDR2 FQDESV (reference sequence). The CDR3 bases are TGTGCCAGCAGCCTAACGCAGGGTCTCTGGGCCAACGTCCTGACTTTC. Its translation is CASSLTQGLWANVLTF.

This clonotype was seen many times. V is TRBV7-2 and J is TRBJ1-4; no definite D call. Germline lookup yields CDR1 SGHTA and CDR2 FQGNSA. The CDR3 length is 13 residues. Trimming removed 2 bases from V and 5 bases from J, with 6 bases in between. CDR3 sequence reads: CASSLSRNEKLFF. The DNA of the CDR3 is TGTGCCAGCAGCTTAAGCCGGAATGAAAAACTGTTTTTT.

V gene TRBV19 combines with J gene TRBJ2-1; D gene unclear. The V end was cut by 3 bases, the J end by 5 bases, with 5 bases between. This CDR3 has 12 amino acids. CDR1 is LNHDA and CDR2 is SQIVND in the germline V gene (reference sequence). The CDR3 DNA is TGTGCCAGTAGTATCCCCAACAATGAGCAGTTCTTC. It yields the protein CASSIPNNEQFF.

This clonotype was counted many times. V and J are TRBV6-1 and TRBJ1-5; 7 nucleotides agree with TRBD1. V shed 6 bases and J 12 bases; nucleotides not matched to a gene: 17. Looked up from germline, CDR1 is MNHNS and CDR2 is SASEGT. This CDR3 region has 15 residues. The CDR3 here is CASSYLVEGAQIQHF. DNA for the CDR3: TGTGCCAGCAGCTATTTAGTTGAGGGGGCTCAGATCCAGCATTTT.

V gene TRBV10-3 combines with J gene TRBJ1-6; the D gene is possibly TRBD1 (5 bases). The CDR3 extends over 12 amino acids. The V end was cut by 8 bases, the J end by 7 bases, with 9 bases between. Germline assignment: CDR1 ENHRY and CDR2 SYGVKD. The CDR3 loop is CAIGTENSPLHF. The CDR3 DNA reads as TGTGCCATCGGGACCGAAAATTCACCCCTCCACTTT.

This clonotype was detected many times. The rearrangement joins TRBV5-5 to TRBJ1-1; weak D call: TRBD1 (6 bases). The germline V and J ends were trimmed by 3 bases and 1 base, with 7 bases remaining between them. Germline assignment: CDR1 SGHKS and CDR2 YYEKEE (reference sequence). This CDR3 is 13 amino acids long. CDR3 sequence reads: CASSWGQNTEAFF. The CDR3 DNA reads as TGTGCCAGCAGCTGGGGACAGAACACTGAAGCTTTCTTT.

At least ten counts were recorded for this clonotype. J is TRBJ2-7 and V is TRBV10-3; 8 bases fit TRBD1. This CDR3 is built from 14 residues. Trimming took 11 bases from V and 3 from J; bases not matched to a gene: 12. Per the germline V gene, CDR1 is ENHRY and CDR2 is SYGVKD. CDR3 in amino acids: CASKPRDRFYEQYF. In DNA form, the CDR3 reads TGTGCCTCGAAGCCCCGGGACAGGTTCTACGAGCAGTACTTC.

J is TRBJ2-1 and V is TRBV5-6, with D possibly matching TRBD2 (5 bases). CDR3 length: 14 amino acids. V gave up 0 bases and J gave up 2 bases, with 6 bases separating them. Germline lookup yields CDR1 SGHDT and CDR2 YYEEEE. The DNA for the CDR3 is TGTGCCAGCAGCTTGGTGGGAGCCTACAATGAGCAGTTCTTC. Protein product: CASSLVGAYNEQFF.

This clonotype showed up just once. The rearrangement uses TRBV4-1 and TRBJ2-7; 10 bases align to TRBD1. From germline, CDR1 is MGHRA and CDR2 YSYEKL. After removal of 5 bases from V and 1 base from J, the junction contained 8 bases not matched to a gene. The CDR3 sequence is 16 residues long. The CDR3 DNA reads TGCGCCAGCAGCGCTTCCGGGACAGGGGCTTCCTACGAGCAGTACTTC. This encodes CASSASGTGASYEQYF.

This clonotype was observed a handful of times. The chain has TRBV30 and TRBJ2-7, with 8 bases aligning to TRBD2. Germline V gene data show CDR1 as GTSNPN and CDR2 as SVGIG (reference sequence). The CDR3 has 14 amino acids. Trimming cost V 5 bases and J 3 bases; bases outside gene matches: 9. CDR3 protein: CAWAVTRGGYEQYF. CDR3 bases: TGTGCCTGGGCAGTCACTCGGGGGGGCTACGAGCAGTACTTC.

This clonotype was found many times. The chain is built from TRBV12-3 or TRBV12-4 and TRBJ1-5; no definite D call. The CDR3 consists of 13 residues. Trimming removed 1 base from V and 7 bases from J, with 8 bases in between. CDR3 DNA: TGTGCCAGCAGTTTAGACATGAGACAGCCCCAGCATTTT. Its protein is CASSLDMRQPQHF.

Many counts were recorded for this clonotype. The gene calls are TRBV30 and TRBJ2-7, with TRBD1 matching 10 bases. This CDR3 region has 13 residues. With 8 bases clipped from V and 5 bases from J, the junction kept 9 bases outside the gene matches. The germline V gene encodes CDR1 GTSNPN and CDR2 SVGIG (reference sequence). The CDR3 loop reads CALKGDRGHEQYF. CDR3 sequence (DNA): TGTGCCCTCAAAGGGGACAGGGGACACGAGCAGTACTTC.

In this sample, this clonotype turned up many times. CDR3 residues: CASSPRLAGVMGETQYF. DNA of the CDR3: TGTGCCAGCTCACCGAGACTAGCGGGAGTGATGGGGGAGACCCAGTACTTC. The chain carries TRBV18 and TRBJ2-5; 12 nucleotides agree with TRBD2. V was pared by 3 bases and J by 5 bases, with 10 bases of the junction left unmatched. The CDR3 is 17 residues long. The germline CDR1 and CDR2 sequences are KGHSH and LQKENI.

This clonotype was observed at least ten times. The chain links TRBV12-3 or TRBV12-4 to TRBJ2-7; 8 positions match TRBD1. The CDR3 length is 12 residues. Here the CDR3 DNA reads TGTGCGATAGGACAGGGATCCTACGAGCAGTACTTC. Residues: CAIGQGSYEQYF.

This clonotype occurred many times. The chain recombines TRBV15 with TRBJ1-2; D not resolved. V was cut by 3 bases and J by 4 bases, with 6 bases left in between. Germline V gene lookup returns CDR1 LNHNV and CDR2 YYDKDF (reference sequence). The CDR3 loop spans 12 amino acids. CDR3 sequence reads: CATSRFGYGYTF. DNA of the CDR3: TGTGCCACCAGCAGGTTTGGCTATGGCTACACCTTC.

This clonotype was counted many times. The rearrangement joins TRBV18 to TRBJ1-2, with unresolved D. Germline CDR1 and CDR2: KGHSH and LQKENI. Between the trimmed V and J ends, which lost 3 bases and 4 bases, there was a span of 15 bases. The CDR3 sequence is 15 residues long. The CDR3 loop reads CASSPSPVPVYGYTF. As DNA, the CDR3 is TGTGCCAGCTCACCGTCACCGGTCCCGGTCTATGGCTACACCTTC. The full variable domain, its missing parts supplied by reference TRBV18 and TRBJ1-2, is NAGVMQNPRHLVRRRGQEARLRCSPMKGHSHVYWYRQLPEEGLKFMVYLQKENIIDESGMPKERFSAEFPKEGPSILRIQQVVRGDSAAYFCASSPSPVPVYGYTFGSGTRLTVV.

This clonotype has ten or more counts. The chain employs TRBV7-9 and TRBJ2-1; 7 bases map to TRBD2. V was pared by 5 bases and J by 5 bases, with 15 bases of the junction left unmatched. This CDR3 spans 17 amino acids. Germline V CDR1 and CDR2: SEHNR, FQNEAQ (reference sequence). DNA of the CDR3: TGTGCCAGCAGCCCCTCGCTTAGCGGGCGGAGCAACAATGAGCAGTTCTTC. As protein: CASSPSLSGRSNNEQFF.